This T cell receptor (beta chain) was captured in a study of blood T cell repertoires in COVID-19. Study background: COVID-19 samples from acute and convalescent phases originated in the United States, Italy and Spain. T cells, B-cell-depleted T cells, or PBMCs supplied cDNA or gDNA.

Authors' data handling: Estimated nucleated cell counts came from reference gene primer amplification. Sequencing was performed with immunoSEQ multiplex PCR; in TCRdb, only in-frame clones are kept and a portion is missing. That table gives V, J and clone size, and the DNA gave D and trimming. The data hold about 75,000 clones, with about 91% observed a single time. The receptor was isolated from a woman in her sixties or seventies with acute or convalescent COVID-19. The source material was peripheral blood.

The CDR3: CASGLVGGHTEAFF. CDR3 coding DNA: TGTGCTAGTGGTTTGGTAGGGGGTCACACTGAAGCTTTCTTT. The V and J genes are TRBV12-5 and TRBJ1-1; D is possibly TRBD1 (6 bases). Trimming took off 0 bases at V and 3 bases at J, with 8 bases between the two ends. The CDR3 is 14 residues long. Germline CDR1 and CDR2: LGHNT and FRNRAP.